This T cell receptor (beta chain) was identified during a study of T cells in Graves' hyperthyroidism and ophthalmopathy. Whole-study findings and limits: Blood also showed most of the thyroid clonotypes that were expanded above 0.001. Separating ophthalmopathy from stable hyperthyroidism was achieved by a 13 V-J model.

About this clonotype: Its specificity is not known.

Patients aged 18 to 65 had newly diagnosed hyperthyroidism that had lasted under 2 months. TCR beta CDR3 sequences were amplified from RNA transcripts. Carried out on the TCR CDR3, a first-round RT-PCR used the HTBI primer set. A single record per CDR3 protein comes from TCRdb applying MiXCR to the multiplex PCR reads. In the table there are more than 300,000 distinct CDR3 sequences, around 14% of which are singletons. This CDR3 contains 13 residues. Germline V gene sequence: CDR1 SGHKS, CDR2 YYEKEE (reference sequence). With V trimmed by 5 bases and J by 5 bases, 5 bases remained unmatched. The rearrangement joins TRBV5-5 to TRBJ2-7, with TRBD1 matching over 9 bases. This TCR was recovered from a woman younger than 30 with Graves' hyperthyroidism. The specimen was blood. CDR3 residues: CASRRQGVDEQYF. In DNA, the CDR3 is TGTGCCAGCAGACGACAGGGGGTAGACGAGCAGTACTTC.